This is a list of T cell receptor beta chains from one sample in a study of blood T cells in healthy people across ages. TCRdb reanalysed the 5' RACE reads using MiXCR and keeps one entry per CDR3 protein. Here the sample spans 800,000 to 950,000 distinct CDR3 sequences, roughly 29% being singletons. The sample was also linked to a second study, of T cells of mothers and their children.

What was sequenced was blood. The receptors derive from a woman aged 40 to 50 in good health. The conserved cysteine and the conserved F or W are not part of the CDR3 here. The listing skips clone size in some rows; elsewhere it reads once, few, many or a size class.

cdr3_aa: ASTLTLNQPQH; v_call: TRBV12-3/TRBV12-4; clone_size: many; j_call: TRBJ1-5
cdr3_aa: ASSRTGAVVLT; v_call: TRBV7-9; clone_size: few; j_call: TRBJ2-6
cdr3_aa: ASSYSGLFEQY; v_call: TRBV6-5; clone_size: .; j_call: TRBJ2-7
cdr3_aa: ASSLNDKLPGTVNSPLH; v_call: TRBV7-9; clone_size: few; j_call: TRBJ1-6
cdr3_aa: ASIQDGRSTEAF; v_call: TRBV12-3/TRBV12-4; clone_size: few; j_call: TRBJ1-1
cdr3_aa: ASSSYRRGVTEAF; v_call: TRBV7-2; clone_size: few; j_call: TRBJ1-1
cdr3_aa: ASSSRQAWREQY; v_call: TRBV6-6; clone_size: many; j_call: TRBJ2-7
cdr3_aa: ASSVSSGGTNTGELF; v_call: TRBV9; clone_size: many; j_call: TRBJ2-2
cdr3_aa: ASSVASGVTWGEQY; v_call: TRBV6-5; clone_size: many; j_call: TRBJ2-7
cdr3_aa: ASRTFSDATYGYT; v_call: TRBV7-2; clone_size: .; j_call: TRBJ1-2